The 20 T cell receptor beta chains listed next were all sequenced from one sample in a study of breast tumors, draining lymph nodes, adjacent tissues. The lymph nodes were axillary draining lymph nodes from breast cancer patients. Each CDR3 protein gets one entry after TCRdb re-called the multiplex PCR reads with MiXCR. The sample includes around 120,000 distinct CDR3 sequences, less than 20% of them seen just once. Material: axillary lymph node tissue. The receptor set was obtained from a female donor with breast cancer. Some clones in this sample may be carry-over from other donors' samples.

This clonotype was seen many times. The V and J genes are TRBV2 and TRBJ2-7, with D maybe TRBD1 (5 bases). CDR1 is SNHLY and CDR2 is FYNNEI in the germline V gene. V was shortened by 0 bases and J by 1 base, with 10 bases between the two germline ends. The CDR3 has 15 residues. The CDR3 spells CASSEALGHSYEQYF. The CDR3 DNA reads as TGTGCCAGCAGTGAAGCGCTTGGACATTCCTACGAGCAGTACTTC.

This clonotype was seen at least ten times. The chain joins TRBV6-1 to TRBJ1-6; a weak D match, TRBD1 (5 bases). The CDR3 runs to 14 residues. Per germline, CDR1 MNHNS and CDR2 SASEGT. Trimming took 2 bases from V and 9 from J, leaving 11 bases between them. For the CDR3, the DNA is TGTGCCAGCAGTGAAACCAGGGTCGGTTCACCCCTCCACTTT. It translates to CASSETRVGSPLHF.

In the case of this clonotype: A much larger clone is a single base away; this may be a read error. The J gene is TRBJ1-2, the V gene TRBV27; D is unresolved. CDR3 length: 16 amino acids. The germline V gene has CDR1 MNHEY and CDR2 SMNVEV (reference sequence). V was shortened by 7 bases and J by 1 base, with 19 bases between the two germline ends. Here the CDR3 DNA reads TGTGCCAGCATCCGTCGTTGGTCCGACGTTAACTATGGCTACACCTTC. It encodes CASIRRWSDVNYGYTF.

This clonotype has just a few counts. It may be a read error: a sequence one base away is much more abundant. This sequence joins TRBV20-1 and TRBJ2-7; D uncertain. The germline CDR1 and CDR2 sequences are DFQATT and SNEGSKA (reference sequence). This CDR3 has 11 amino acids. CDR3 in amino acids: CSARRTYGQYF. DNA for the CDR3: TGCAGTGCTAGAAGAACCTACGGGCAGTACTTC.

The table lists this clonotype with a few counts. The chain has TRBV6-2 or TRBV6-3 and TRBJ2-1; possible D gene TRBD1, 8 bases. V was shortened by 2 bases and J by 7 bases, with 21 bases between the two germline ends. The length of the CDR3 is 17 residues. Germline V CDR1 and CDR2: MNHEY, SVGEGT. The CDR3 DNA reads as TGTGCCAGCAGTTACCCCGGACAGGGAGGGTTGCGGAATGAGCAGTTCTTC. Translating gives CASSYPGQGGLRNEQFF.

This clonotype appeared many times. The chain is built from TRBV11-2 and TRBJ1-2, with D perhaps TRBD1 (5 bases). The germline gives CDR1 SGHAT, CDR2 FQNNGV. The V gene lost 5 bases and the J gene lost 9 bases, with 13 bases spanning the gap. This CDR3 region has 12 residues. The CDR3 DNA sequence: TGTGCCAGCAGCGACCTTCAGGGAAGCTACACCTTC. It yields the protein CASSDLQGSYTF.

Concerning this clonotype itself: A much larger clone is a single base away; this may be a read error. The chain combines TRBV6-1 with TRBJ1-2; D is ambiguous. This CDR3 comprises 14 residues. Germline CDR1 is MNHNS and CDR2 is SASEGT. V lost 1 base and J 4 bases, leaving 10 bases between the germline ends. The CDR3 sequence: CASSEVRGTYGYTF. In nucleotides, the CDR3 is TGTGCCAGCAGTGAAGTACGGGGTACCTATGGCTACACCTTC.

This clonotype was observed at least ten times. This chain links TRBV6-1 with TRBJ2-7, with 7 bases that match TRBD2. Germline V gives CDR1 MNHNS, CDR2 SASEGT. This CDR3 region has 12 residues. With 7 bases clipped from V and 3 bases from J, the junction kept 3 bases outside the gene matches. The CDR3 reads CASTRDYYEQYF. As DNA, the CDR3 is TGTGCCAGCACCCGGGACTACTACGAGCAGTACTTC.

The chain employs TRBV28 and TRBJ2-1, with TRBD2 matching over 8 bases. CDR3 size: 12 residues. The germline V gene has CDR1 MDHEN and CDR2 SYDVKM. Trimming removed 1 base from V and 10 bases from J; junction bases left unmatched: 0. The CDR3 region has the DNA TGTGCCAGCAGTTTATCGGGAGGGGAGCAGTTCTTC. This encodes CASSLSGGEQFF.

This clonotype occurred many times. This sequence joins TRBV6-5 and TRBJ1-2; TRBD1 matches at 10 bases. CDR1 is MNHEY, CDR2 SVGAGI, per germline. V shed 0 bases and J 7 bases; nucleotides not matched to a gene: 5. The CDR3 covers 15 residues. This CDR3 reads CASSYSPGQGTGYTF. The CDR3 region has the DNA TGTGCCAGCAGTTACTCTCCGGGACAGGGGACTGGCTACACCTTC.

This clonotype was seen at least ten times. The J gene is TRBJ2-7, the V gene TRBV5-5, with 9 positions matching TRBD2. V shed 2 bases and J 0 bases; nucleotides not matched to a gene: 6. The CDR3 length is 16 residues. Germline-derived CDR1 and CDR2 are SGHKS and YYEKEE (reference sequence). The CDR3 nucleotides are TGTGCCAGCAGCTTAGTGTCGGGACTAGCCTCCTACGAGCAGTACTTC. Protein product: CASSLVSGLASYEQYF.

This clonotype has just a few counts. This chain connects TRBV18 to TRBJ2-2; 10 bases map to TRBD1. V lost 6 bases and J lost 3; bases outside the gene matches: 4. CDR1 and CDR2 from the germline V gene are KGHSH and LQKENI. The CDR3 has 15 residues. CDR3 residues: CASSLGQGDTGELFF. Here the CDR3 DNA reads TGTGCCAGCTCCCTTGGACAGGGGGACACCGGGGAGCTGTTTTTT.

The V call is TRBV19, the J call TRBJ2-5; TRBD1 agrees at 7 bases. Germline V gene lookup returns CDR1 LNHDA and CDR2 SQIVND (reference sequence). The CDR3 is made up of 17 amino acids. The V gene end was trimmed by 0 bases and the J gene end by 1 base; junction bases not matched to a gene: 8. The CDR3 region has the DNA TGTGCCAGTAGTATAGATCACAGAACAGGGGTCCAAGAGACCCAGTACTTC. Translated: CASSIDHRTGVQETQYF.

This clonotype was detected a few times. The rearrangement joins TRBV5-5 to TRBJ2-2; 9 bases align to TRBD2. Looked up from germline, CDR1 is SGHKS and CDR2 is YYEKEE (reference sequence). Losses at the gene ends were 4 bases for V and 6 bases for J; bases not matched to a gene: 22. The CDR3 runs 20 residues. For the CDR3, the DNA is TGTGCCAGCAGCCCCCCCCCCAGGGACCTTAGCGGGAGTAGAGCCGGGGAGCTGTTTTTT. This sequence encodes CASSPPPRDLSGSRAGELFF. Full variable domain (outside the CDR3, taken from reference TRBV5-5 and TRBJ2-2): DAGVTQSPTHLIKTRGQQVTLRCSPISGHKSVSWYQQVLGQGPQFIFQYYEKEERGRGNFPDRFSARQFPNYSSELNVNALLLGDSALYLCASSPPPRDLSGSRAGELFFGEGSRLTVL.

This clonotype has at least ten counts. The chain has TRBV9 and TRBJ2-6, with D unclear. V lost 2 bases and J 3 bases, leaving 6 bases between the germline ends. CDR3 length: 14 amino acids. Germline V lookup: CDR1 SGDLS, CDR2 YYNGEE. In DNA form, the CDR3 reads TGTGCCAGCAGCGTTACGCTTGGGGCCAACGTCCTGACTTTC. Protein: CASSVTLGANVLTF.

This clonotype was seen many times. This chain links TRBV6-5 with TRBJ2-1, with 8 nucleotides matching TRBD1. The germline V gene has CDR1 MNHEY and CDR2 SVGAGI. The V gene end was trimmed by 6 bases and the J gene end by 8 bases; junction bases not matched to a gene: 6. The CDR3 loop spans 13 amino acids. The CDR3 nucleotides read TGTGCCAGCAGCCGGACAGGGTGGCATGAGCAGTTCTTC. Its translation: CASSRTGWHEQFF.

This clonotype appeared many times. The genes are TRBV3-1 and TRBJ2-5, with TRBD2 as a possible D gene (5 bases). Trimming removed 3 bases at V and 10 bases at J, with 6 bases between. This CDR3 is 10 amino acids long. The germline gives CDR1 LGHDT, CDR2 YNNKEL (reference sequence). The CDR3 spells CASSQEVQYF. The CDR3 coding sequence is TGTGCCAGCAGCCAGGAGGTCCAGTACTTC.

Turning to this clonotype: This may be a read error, as it is one base from a much larger clone. The rearrangement joins TRBV11-2 to TRBJ2-2; D is uncertain. CDR1 and CDR2 from the germline V gene are SGHAT and FQNNGV. The CDR3 covers 17 residues. V was cut by 3 bases and J by 0 bases, with 14 bases left in between. Here the CDR3 DNA reads TGTGCCAGCAGCTTCCCTATGGAGAAAGCGAACACCGGGGAGCTGTTTTTT. Translation gives CASSFPMEKANTGELFF.

This clonotype has ten or more counts. This chain connects TRBV2 to TRBJ2-7; the D gene could be TRBD1 or TRBD2 (5 bases each). This CDR3 has 18 residues. Germline V gives CDR1 SNHLY, CDR2 FYNNEI. V gave up 0 bases and J gave up 1 base, with 19 bases separating them. The CDR3 region has the DNA TGTGCCAGCAGTGAAGCCCGGGGCACCTCATGGACGTCCTACGAGCAGTACTTC. Protein: CASSEARGTSWTSYEQYF.

There are many counts of this clonotype. The V gene is TRBV3-1, the J gene TRBJ2-1; 9 bases line up with TRBD2. With V trimmed by 2 bases and J by 7 bases, 6 bases remained unmatched. Germline-derived CDR1 and CDR2 are LGHDT and YNNKEL (reference sequence). CDR3 length: 15 amino acids. The CDR3 DNA is TGTGCCAGCAGCCAACAAGCGGGGGGACGAAATGAGCAGTTCTTC. It specifies CASSQQAGGRNEQFF.